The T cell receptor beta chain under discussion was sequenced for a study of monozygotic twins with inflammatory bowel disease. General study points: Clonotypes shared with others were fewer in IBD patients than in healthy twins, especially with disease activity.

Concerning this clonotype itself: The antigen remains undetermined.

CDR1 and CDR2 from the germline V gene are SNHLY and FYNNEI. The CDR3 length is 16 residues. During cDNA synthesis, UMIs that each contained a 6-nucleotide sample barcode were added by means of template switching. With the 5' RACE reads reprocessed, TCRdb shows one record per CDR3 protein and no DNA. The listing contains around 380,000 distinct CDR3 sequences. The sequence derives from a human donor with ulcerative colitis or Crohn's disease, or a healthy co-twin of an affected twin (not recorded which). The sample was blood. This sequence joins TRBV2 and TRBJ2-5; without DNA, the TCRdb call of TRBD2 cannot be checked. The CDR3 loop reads CASSEAVAPFQETQYF. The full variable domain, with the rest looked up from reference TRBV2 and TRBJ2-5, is EPEVTQTPSHQVTQMGQEVILRCVPISNHLYFYWYRQILGQKVEFLVSFYNNEISEKSEIFDDQFSVERPDGSNFTLKIRSTKLEDSAMYFCASSEAVAPFQETQYFGPGTRLLVL.